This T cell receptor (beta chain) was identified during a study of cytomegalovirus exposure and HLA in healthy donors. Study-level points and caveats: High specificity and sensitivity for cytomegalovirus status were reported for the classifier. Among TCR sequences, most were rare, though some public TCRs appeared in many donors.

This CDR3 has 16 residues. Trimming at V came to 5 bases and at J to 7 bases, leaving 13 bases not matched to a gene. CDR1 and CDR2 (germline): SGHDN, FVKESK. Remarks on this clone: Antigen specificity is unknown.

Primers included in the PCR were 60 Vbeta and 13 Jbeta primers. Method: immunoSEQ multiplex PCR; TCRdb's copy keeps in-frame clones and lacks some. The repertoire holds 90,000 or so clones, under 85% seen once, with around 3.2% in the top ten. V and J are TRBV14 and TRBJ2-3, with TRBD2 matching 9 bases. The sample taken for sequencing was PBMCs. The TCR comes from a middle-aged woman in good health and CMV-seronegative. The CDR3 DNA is TGTGCCAGCAGCAAGGGGCTGGCGGGAGGGCCAAATACGCAGTATTTT. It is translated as CASSKGLAGGPNTQYF.